These T cell receptor beta chains were read from a single sample in a study of blood T cell repertoires in COVID-19. Data came from immunoSEQ multiplex PCR; TCRdb stores just in-frame clones and leaves some out. This sample carries some 150,000 clones, around 87% of them seen once, and the ten largest clones take 2.5%. The material sequenced was peripheral blood. The source is a man aged 50 to 60 with active COVID-19. Both conserved end residues are part of each CDR3. A D gene is named only where the DNA matches it firmly. Expanded clones get a size class; other rows say once, few or many, or leave the size out.

size	V	J	D	CDR3	DNA
.	TRBV13	TRBJ2-1	.	CASSIGGAEGNEQFF	TGTGCCAGCAGTATTGGGGGGGCTGAGGGGAATGAGCAGTTCTTC
.	TRBV19	TRBJ1-1	.	CASSSGPRRGSTEAFF	TGTGCCAGTAGTTCCGGGCCGCGTAGGGGTAGCACTGAAGCTTTCTTT
.	TRBV30	TRBJ1-3	.	CAWRKASGNTIYF	TGTGCCTGGAGGAAAGCCTCTGGAAACACCATATATTTT
.	TRBV6-1	TRBJ2-5	.	CASSELADETQYF	TGTGCCAGCAGTGAGTTAGCGGATGAGACCCAGTACTTC
.	TRBV20-1	TRBJ1-6	TRBD1	CSASGQTGDNSPLHF	TGCAGTGCTAGTGGGCAGACAGGGGATAATTCACCCCTCCACTTT
.	TRBV5-8	TRBJ2-5	.	CASSPGNRYQETQYF	TGTGCCAGCAGCCCAGGGAACAGGTACCAAGAGACCCAGTACTTC
.	TRBV5-4	TRBJ1-2	.	CASSLDAGDNYGYTF	TGTGCCAGCAGCTTGGATGCCGGGGATAACTATGGCTACACCTTC
.	TRBV5-5	TRBJ1-1	.	CASSFHTGTDEAFF	TGTGCCAGCAGCTTTCATACAGGAACAGATGAAGCTTTCTTT
.	TRBV2	TRBJ1-3	.	CASSAALLNSGNTIYF	TGTGCCAGCTCAGCGGCCCTACTTAACTCTGGAAACACCATATATTTT
once	TRBV19	TRBJ2-7	TRBD2	CASSRREGSYEQYF	TGTGCCAGTAGCCGGAGGGAGGGATCCTACGAGCAGTACTTC
.	TRBV6-5	TRBJ1-2	.	CASSYVIGSGYTF	TGTGCCAGCAGTTACGTTATTGGGAGTGGCTACACCTTC
.	TRBV7-9	TRBJ2-3	TRBD1	CASSRRQGNTDTQYF	TGTGCCAGCAGCCGTAGACAGGGAAACACAGATACGCAGTATTTT
.	TRBV13	TRBJ2-7	.	CASSLGYHRAGGEQYF	TGTGCCAGCAGCTTAGGCTATCACAGAGCGGGCGGCGAGCAGTACTTC
.	TRBV12-5	TRBJ1-1	.	CASENLQGSIAEAFF	TGTGCTAGTGAAAACTTACAGGGATCTATAGCTGAAGCTTTCTTT
.	TRBV21-1	TRBJ1-3	.	CASSNPTGGSSGNTIYF	TGTGCCAGCAGCAATCCGACAGGGGGCAGCTCTGGAAACACCATATATTTT
.	TRBV18	TRBJ1-1	TRBD1	CASSPTGTVYPNTEAFF	TGTGCCAGCTCACCAACCGGGACAGTTTACCCCAACACTGAAGCTTTCTTT
.	TRBV13	TRBJ2-3	TRBD2	CASSPGLASDTQYF	TGTGCCAGCAGCCCCGGACTAGCGTCAGATACGCAGTATTTT
once	TRBV10-3	TRBJ2-2	TRBD1	CAIRPTGDGELFF	TGTGCCATCAGACCGACAGGGGATGGGGAGCTGTTTTTT
.	TRBV9	TRBJ1-1	.	CASSVDAGADTEAFF	TGTGCCAGCAGCGTAGACGCAGGGGCGGACACTGAAGCTTTCTTT
.	TRBV7-2	TRBJ2-2	.	CASSLVPAGELFF	TGTGCCAGCAGCTTAGTTCCAGCCGGGGAGCTGTTTTTT
.	TRBV18	TRBJ1-1	.	CASSLHRSTTEAFF	TGTGCCAGCTCACTTCACCGGAGTACTACTGAAGCTTTCTTT
.	TRBV30	TRBJ1-2	.	CAWGIERNYGYTF	TGTGCCTGGGGGATCGAACGGAACTATGGCTACACCTTC
.	TRBV13	TRBJ1-6	.	CASSLAGSGSPLHF	TGTGCCAGCAGCTTAGCAGGGTCGGGTTCACCCCTCCACTTT
.	TRBV19	TRBJ1-5	.	CASTPSGRVQPQHF	TGTGCCAGTACCCCCTCGGGCAGGGTTCAGCCCCAGCATTTT
.	TRBV6-2/TRBV6-3	TRBJ2-7	TRBD1	CASSQSGTGTPYEQYF	TGTGCCAGCAGCCAATCCGGGACAGGGACCCCCTACGAGCAGTACTTC
.	TRBV30	TRBJ1-1	.	CACTLERTEAFF	TGTGCCTGCACACTTGAGAGGACTGAAGCTTTCTTT
.	TRBV30	TRBJ1-2	.	CAWSVGRAPWVAGYTF	TGTGCCTGGAGTGTCGGCAGGGCCCCCTGGGTTGCCGGCTACACCTTC
.	TRBV4-1	TRBJ2-3	TRBD2	CASSQEGAGGGGDTQYF	TGCGCCAGCAGCCAAGAGGGAGCGGGGGGCGGTGGAGATACGCAGTATTTT
once	TRBV10-3	TRBJ1-1	.	CAISVLGGTEAFF	TGTGCCATCAGTGTCCTAGGGGGCACTGAAGCTTTCTTT
.	TRBV10-2	TRBJ2-3	TRBD2	CATERGGTDTQYF	TGCGCCACCGAGCGGGGGGGAACAGATACGCAGTATTTT
.	TRBV7-9	TRBJ2-5	TRBD1	CASSLGGQQETQYF	TGTGCCAGCAGCTTAGGGGGACAGCAAGAGACCCAGTACTTC
.	TRBV7-9	TRBJ2-2	.	CASSLAGDTGELFF	TGTGCCAGCAGCTTAGCCGGGGACACCGGGGAGCTGTTTTTT
.	TRBV11-2	TRBJ1-6	.	CASSLGGSGSPLHF	TGTGCCAGCAGCTTGGGGGGGTCTGGTTCACCCCTCCACTTT
.	TRBV7-6	TRBJ2-3	.	CASSRPRGQGGLDTQYF	TGTGCCAGCAGCCGTCCTCGTGGGCAGGGAGGTCTTGATACGCAGTATTTT
.	TRBV2	TRBJ2-2	TRBD2	CASSAKLGLAGGGTGELFF	TGTGCCAGCAGTGCCAAACTCGGACTAGCGGGGGGAGGGACCGGGGAGCTGTTTTTT
.	TRBV7-8	TRBJ2-5	TRBD1	CASSPPTGAEETQYF	TGTGCCAGCAGCCCCCCGACAGGGGCCGAAGAGACCCAGTACTTC
few	TRBV19	TRBJ1-5	.	CASRSGGAVQPQHF	TGTGCCAGTAGATCCGGCGGAGCGGTTCAGCCCCAGCATTTT
.	TRBV2	TRBJ2-1	TRBD1	CASSAWDRVTEQFF	TGTGCCAGCAGTGCCTGGGACAGGGTGACCGAGCAGTTCTTC
.	TRBV30	TRBJ2-5	.	CAWSFGGAQETQYF	TGTGCCTGGAGTTTTGGGGGGGCCCAAGAGACCCAGTACTTC
.	TRBV3-1/TRBV3-2	TRBJ2-1	TRBD2	CASSGGRLGEQFF	TGTGCCAGCTCGGGGGGGCGTCTGGGTGAGCAGTTCTTC
.	TRBV30	TRBJ1-4	.	CAWRRQGNEKLFF	TGTGCCTGGAGAAGGCAGGGGAATGAAAAACTGTTTTTT
.	TRBV6-5	TRBJ1-6	TRBD1	CASSTGQYNSPLHF	TGTGCCAGCAGTACGGGACAGTATAATTCACCCCTCCACTTT
.	TRBV5-4	TRBJ2-5	TRBD2	CASSLVLAGGQETQYF	TGTGCCAGCAGCTTGGTGCTAGCGGGGGGCCAAGAGACCCAGTACTTC
.	TRBV11-2	TRBJ1-2	TRBD1	CASSLVSGGASGYTF	TGTGCCAGCAGCTTAGTTTCAGGGGGCGCGTCCGGCTACACCTTC
.	TRBV7-2	TRBJ1-2	TRBD1	CASSLALQGDGYTF	TGTGCCAGCAGCTTAGCGCTGCAGGGGGACGGCTACACCTTC
.	TRBV12-5	TRBJ1-6	.	CASGLAPGSYNSPLHF	TGTGCTAGTGGTTTGGCGCCGGGCTCCTATAATTCACCCCTCCACTTT